Shown below are 13 T cell receptor beta chains from a single sample sequenced in a study of post-analysis software for immune sequencing data. Study observations and caveats: Patients used several TRBV segments, including TRBV5-6, TRBV5-1 and TRBV20-1, more often than controls.

Antigens of these TCRs are unknown. Incorporated into the TCR beta cDNA libraries were unique molecular identifiers, which served to reduce PCR and sequencing biases. TCRdb itself ran the PCR reads through MiXCR, one entry per CDR3 protein. The table includes roughly 800,000 distinct CDR3 sequences, about 32% detected once. Sequencing was carried out using blood. These TCRs come from a girl between 5 and 17 years old with multiple sclerosis.

About this clonotype: A much larger clone differs by one base, so this may be a read error. The J gene is TRBJ2-7, the V gene TRBV10-3; 8 bases fit TRBD2. CDR1 ENHRY and CDR2 SYGVKD come from the germline V gene. The CDR3 runs 13 residues. The CDR3 bases are TGTGCCAACTCAGCGGGAGTTGGTTACGAGCAGGACTTC. Residues: CANSAGVGYEQDF.

This clonotype showed up just a few times. J is TRBJ1-5 and V is TRBV20-1; a weak D match, TRBD1 (5 bases). The CDR3 contains 14 residues. Between the trimmed V and J ends, which lost 4 bases and 7 bases, there was a span of 17 bases. Germline CDR1 DFQATT, CDR2 SNEGSKA (reference sequence). For the CDR3, the DNA is TGCAGTGCTATAGGATCGGGGGTTTGGCAGCCCCAGCATTTT. Amino acid sequence: CSAIGSGVWQPQHF.

This CDR3 reads CASSSRAAPYEQYF. Here the CDR3 DNA reads TGTGCCAGCAGCTCACGTGCAGCCCCCTACGAGCAGTACTTC. This chain uses TRBV7-2 with TRBJ2-7; D is uncertain. Germline CDR1 and CDR2: SGHTA and FQGNSA. V lost 4 bases to trimming and J lost 2 bases, with 12 bases between them. The CDR3 has 14 amino acids.

This clonotype was observed a few times. The genes are TRBV10-3 and TRBJ2-7; 9 nucleotides agree with TRBD1. Germline values: CDR1 ENHRY, CDR2 SYGVKD. This CDR3 contains 16 residues. The junction had 9 bases not matched to a gene; V was cut back by 1 base and J by 5 bases. The CDR3 region is CAISEWTGTGSNEQYF. In DNA form, the CDR3 reads TGTGCCATCAGTGAGTGGACCGGGACAGGGTCCAACGAGCAGTACTTC.

This clonotype has more than one count but fewer than ten. The chain carries TRBV20-1 and TRBJ2-3, with D tentatively TRBD2 (6 bases). Germline assignment: CDR1 DFQATT and CDR2 SNEGSKA (reference sequence). There are 16 residues in the CDR3. Trimming took 3 bases from V and 0 from J, leaving 16 bases between them. The CDR3 DNA reads as TGCAGTGCTAGCCCCGGACTATACGCGAGCACAGATACGCAGTATTTT. This encodes CSASPGLYASTDTQYF.

The chain is built from TRBV20-1 and TRBJ2-4, with a weak D call TRBD1 (6 bases). Trimming took off 1 base at V and 5 bases at J, with 21 bases between the two ends. The CDR3 is 17 amino acids. The germline CDR1 and CDR2 sequences are DFQATT and SNEGSKA (reference sequence). This CDR3 reads CSARVIRTADTQNIQYF. CDR3 sequence (DNA): TGCAGTGCTAGAGTAATCCGGACAGCCGATACCCAAAACATTCAGTACTTC.

The rearrangement uses TRBV20-1 and TRBJ2-3; no definite D call. The V gene lost 8 bases and the J gene lost 2 bases, with 11 bases spanning the gap. The germline CDR1 and CDR2 sequences are DFQATT and SNEGSKA (reference sequence). This CDR3 spans 12 amino acids. Written as DNA, the CDR3 is TGCAGTACTCCCTTTTCCACAGATACGCAGTATTTT. Its translation is CSTPFSTDTQYF.

J is TRBJ2-7 and V is TRBV20-1, with 15 bases lining up with TRBD2. The CDR3 contains 14 residues. CDR1 is DFQATT, CDR2 SNEGSKA, per germline (reference sequence). Trimming at V came to 1 base and at J to 11 bases, leaving 6 bases not matched to a gene. DNA of the CDR3: TGCAGTGCTAGAGGCGGACTAGCGGGAGGGCCGGAGTACTTC. Protein product: CSARGGLAGGPEYF.

CDR3 in DNA: TGCAGCGTTGAGGCCAGAGAAGAGACCCAGTACTTC. Protein product: CSVEAREETQYF. V and J are TRBV29-1 and TRBJ2-5, with D unclear. V lost 3 bases to trimming and J lost 3 bases, with 8 bases between them. The CDR3 is made up of 12 amino acids. The germline V gene encodes CDR1 SQVTM and CDR2 ANQGSEA. Together with reference TRBV29-1 and TRBJ2-5, the CDR3 gives the full variable domain: SAVISQKPSRDICQRGTSLTIQCQVDSQVTMMFWYRQQPGQSLTLIATANQGSEATYESGFVIDKFPISRPNLTFSTLTVSNMSPEDSSIYLCSVEAREETQYFGPGTRLLVL.

This clonotype was counted only a few times. CDR3 in DNA: TGCAGTGCTAGATCGGTGCGGACCGAGCAGTACTTC. This encodes CSARSVRTEQYF. The rearrangement links TRBV20-1 to TRBJ2-7; D remains unclear. The V gene's germline CDR1 is DFQATT and CDR2 SNEGSKA (reference sequence). With 2 bases removed from V and 6 bases from J, the gap between germline ends came to 11 bases. This CDR3 contains 12 residues.

This clonotype was counted between two and nine times. The gene calls are TRBV5-1 and TRBJ2-1; D is uncertain. Trimming took off 2 bases at V and 6 bases at J, with 6 bases between the two ends. Germline CDR1 and CDR2: SGHRS and YFSETQ. The CDR3 totals 12 residues. CDR3 DNA sequence: TGCGCCAGCAGCTTAAAGCCCAATGAGCAGTTCTTC. Its protein product is CASSLKPNEQFF.

This chain joins TRBV6-2 or TRBV6-3 and TRBJ1-5; unclear D gene. V was pared by 5 bases and J by 4 bases, with 18 bases between. Germline loops: CDR1 MNHEY, CDR2 SVGEGT. The CDR3 length is 16 residues. CDR3 region: CASSRSTGPHNQPQHF. In DNA form, the CDR3 reads TGTGCCAGCAGTCGATCGACCGGGCCGCATAATCAGCCCCAGCATTTT.

This clonotype has just a few counts. The rearrangement uses TRBV3-1 and TRBJ1-2; tentatively, D is TRBD1 (5 bases). The V and J ends lost 0 bases and 13 bases respectively, with 15 bases between them. Germline V lookup: CDR1 LGHDT, CDR2 YNNKEL (reference sequence). The CDR3 is made up of 13 amino acids. In nucleotides, the CDR3 is TGTGCCAGCAGCCAAGATTCTTTGCAGGGTTGCACCTTC. Protein sequence: CASSQDSLQGCTF.